Presented here are 20 T cell receptor beta chains from one specimen sequenced in a study of cytomegalovirus exposure and HLA in healthy donors. Amplification used 60 Vbeta primers and 13 Jbeta primers. Only in-frame clones appear in the TCRdb table, and some are missing; sequencing was by immunoSEQ multiplex PCR. The repertoire holds about 130,000 clones, approximately 85% seen once, with under 7% in the top ten. Material for sequencing was PBMCs. The receptor source for this set is a woman aged 25-40 years in good health and CMV-seropositive.

The J gene is TRBJ2-1, the V gene TRBV27, with 9 bases matching TRBD2. Trimming took 6 bases from V and 7 from J; bases not matched to a gene: 4. The CDR3 runs to 13 residues. Germline V gene data show CDR1 as MNHEY and CDR2 as SMNVEV (reference sequence). Here the CDR3 reads CASRGLARNEQFF. DNA for the CDR3: TGTGCCAGCAGAGGACTAGCGAGGAATGAGCAGTTCTTC.

The rearrangement joins TRBV30 to TRBJ1-1; D might be TRBD1 (6 bases). The CDR3 covers 19 residues. V shed 0 bases and J shed 4 bases, with 27 bases lying between them. Germline values: CDR1 GTSNPN, CDR2 SVGIG (reference sequence). The CDR3 protein is CAWSVRGWRTQAEGTEAFF. CDR3 coding DNA: TGTGCCTGGAGTGTAAGGGGGTGGCGAACCCAAGCCGAGGGCACTGAAGCTTTCTTT.

The genes are TRBV6-1 and TRBJ2-2; D possibly corresponds to TRBD2 (6 bases). This CDR3 has 15 amino acids. Trimming took off 10 bases at V and 13 bases at J, with 28 bases between the two ends. Germline CDR1 is MNHNS and CDR2 is SASEGT. Written as DNA, the CDR3 is TGTGCCACCCGAGGAAGCTACACCGGGGAGGCACCGCTGTTTTTT. Amino acids: CATRGSYTGEAPLFF.

This chain links TRBV27 with TRBJ2-7; 11 nucleotides line up with TRBD1. The germline gives CDR1 MNHEY, CDR2 SMNVEV (reference sequence). CDR3 length: 15 amino acids. V shed 4 bases, J shed 5 bases, and the junction held 7 bases outside the gene matches. CDR3 nucleotides: TGTGCCAGCAGTTCCTTCGGACAGGGGGCCCACGAGCAGTACTTC. This encodes CASSSFGQGAHEQYF.

This clone turned up a few times. The chain has TRBV5-1 and TRBJ2-1; perhaps TRBD1 as D (5 bases). V lost 6 bases and J lost 1, with 11 bases in between. The CDR3 runs 14 residues. Germline CDR1 and CDR2: SGHRS and YFSETQ. Written as DNA, the CDR3 is TGCGCCAGCACCGCGACAGATTCCTACAATGAGCAGTTCTTC. As protein: CASTATDSYNEQFF.

The chain joins TRBV28 to TRBJ1-1; TRBD1 is a possible D gene (6 bases). Trimming cost V 5 bases and J 3 bases, with 13 bases left between them. The CDR3 runs to 14 residues. Germline CDR1 MDHEN, CDR2 SYDVKM. CDR3 DNA: TGTGCCAGCAGTAACCTACAGGGTTACACTGAAGCTTTCTTT. It yields the protein CASSNLQGYTEAFF.

The genes are TRBV18 and TRBJ1-1; no firm D call. The germline V gene encodes CDR1 KGHSH and CDR2 LQKENI. The CDR3 contains 11 residues. The V end lost 0 bases, the J end lost 10 bases, and 6 bases lay between the germline ends. The DNA for the CDR3 is TGTGCCAGCTCACCACCGGGAGCAGCTTTCTTT. This codes for CASSPPGAAFF.

The chain recombines TRBV7-9 with TRBJ2-7, with a weak D call TRBD2 (7 bases). V lost 3 bases and J 4 bases, leaving 16 bases between the germline ends. Germline V lookup: CDR1 SEHNR, CDR2 FQNEAQ (reference sequence). This CDR3 is built from 15 residues. DNA for the CDR3: TGTGCCAGCAGCTTCCTGAGCGGGACAAAATACGAGCAGTACTTC. Its protein product is CASSFLSGTKYEQYF.

The chain is built from TRBV16 and TRBJ1-5; the D gene is possibly TRBD1 (6 bases). CDR1 and CDR2 from the germline V gene are KGHSY and FQNENV. This CDR3 comprises 13 residues. Trimming left V 6 bases short and J 4 bases short, with 10 bases between. CDR3 bases: TGTGCCAGCAGTCTTCAGGGGAATCAGCCCCAGCATTTT. It is translated as CASSLQGNQPQHF. The full variable domain, its missing parts supplied by reference TRBV16 and TRBJ1-5, is GEEVAQTPKHLVRGEGQKAKLYCAPIKGHSYVFWYQQVLKNEFKFLISFQNENVFDETGMPKERFSAKCLPNSPCSLEIQATKLEDSAVYFCASSLQGNQPQHFGDGTRLSIL.

This clone was seen a few times. The chain has TRBV19 and TRBJ1-1; 7 positions agree with TRBD1. The J segment lost 3 bases and the V segment lost 5 bases, leaving 6 bases of the junction unmatched. This CDR3 is built from 14 residues. Germline V CDR1 and CDR2: LNHDA, SQIVND (reference sequence). As DNA, the CDR3 is TGTGCCAGTAGTGCATACAGGGGTGACACTGAAGCTTTCTTT. Protein sequence: CASSAYRGDTEAFF.

The V call is TRBV19, the J call TRBJ1-6; the match to TRBD1 covers 7 bases. The CDR3 runs 15 residues. The ends lost 5 bases at V and 7 bases at J; junction bases unmatched: 8. Germline CDR1 reads LNHDA; CDR2 reads SQIVND (reference sequence). The CDR3 is CASSSTGPLNSPLHF. CDR3 nucleotides: TGTGCCAGTAGTTCGACAGGGCCGCTCAATTCACCCCTCCACTTT. The full variable domain, rest sourced from reference TRBV19 and TRBJ1-6, is DGGITQSPKYLFRKEGQNVTLSCEQNLNHDAMYWYRQDPGQGLRLIYYSQIVNDFQKGDIAEGYSVSREKKESFPLTVTSAQKNPTAFYLCASSSTGPLNSPLHFGNGTRLTVT.

The rearrangement uses TRBV27 and TRBJ2-7; 14 positions match TRBD2. J lost 6 bases, V lost 4 bases, and 8 bases had no gene match. Germline CDR1 reads MNHEY; CDR2 reads SMNVEV (reference sequence). The CDR3 runs 16 residues. CDR3: CASSSGLAGARGEQYF. CDR3 DNA: TGTGCCAGCAGTTCGGGACTAGCGGGAGCCCGGGGCGAGCAGTACTTC.

The V gene is TRBV5-6, the J gene TRBJ2-2; 15 nucleotides line up with TRBD2. The CDR3 spans 16 residues. Germline V lookup: CDR1 SGHDT, CDR2 YYEEEE. Losses at the gene ends were 3 bases for V and 6 bases for J; bases not matched to a gene: 3. CDR3: CASSSGTSGRSGELFF. The CDR3, as DNA: TGTGCCAGCAGCTCGGGGACTAGCGGGAGGTCCGGGGAGCTGTTTTTT.

This chain joins TRBV11-1 and TRBJ2-2; 9 bases line up with TRBD2. Germline values: CDR1 SGHAT, CDR2 FQDESV (reference sequence). After removal of 5 bases from V and 6 bases from J, the junction contained 7 bases not matched to a gene. The CDR3 is made up of 15 amino acids. CDR3 sequence (DNA): TGTGCCAGCAGCCTAAGCGGGGGGCATGCCGGGGAGCTGTTTTTT. Translated: CASSLSGGHAGELFF.

This clone was recorded once. This chain links TRBV30 with TRBJ1-6; no clear D gene. Trimming removed 3 bases from V and 14 bases from J, with 11 bases in between. The CDR3 has 11 residues. CDR1 and CDR2 (germline): GTSNPN, SVGIG (reference sequence). The CDR3 coding sequence is TGTGCCTGGAGCCAACTCGGGACCCTCCACTTT. Translated, it gives CAWSQLGTLHF.

The CDR3 loop reads CASSSAVGPGETQYF. The CDR3 coding sequence is TGTGCCAGCAGCTCGGCCGTGGGCCCAGGGGAGACCCAGTACTTC. The rearrangement joins TRBV11-2 to TRBJ2-5; maybe TRBD1 (5 bases). Germline V gene lookup returns CDR1 SGHAT and CDR2 FQNNGV. Deletions cut 4 bases from V and 5 bases from J, with 17 bases between. This CDR3 is built from 15 residues.

This chain uses TRBV6-5 with TRBJ1-2; D is uncertain. Germline CDR1 and CDR2: MNHEY and SVGAGI. The V end lost 6 bases, the J end lost 0 bases, and 11 bases lay between the germline ends. The CDR3 covers 14 residues. CDR3 region: CASRAPGSNYGYTF. The CDR3, as DNA: TGTGCCAGCAGGGCCCCGGGGTCTAACTATGGCTACACCTTC.

This clone was recorded once. The chain has TRBV6-5 and TRBJ1-2, with D hard to call. CDR1 and CDR2 from the germline V gene are MNHEY and SVGAGI. The V and J ends lost 2 bases and 2 bases respectively, with 12 bases between them. CDR3 length equals 15 residues. CDR3 residues: CASSYGGLGNYGYTF. The CDR3 nucleotides are TGTGCCAGCAGTTACGGAGGGCTGGGAAACTATGGCTACACCTTC.

This chain uses TRBV7-2 with TRBJ2-7; D is unclear. Trimming cost V 3 bases and J 0 bases, with 6 bases left between them. Germline values: CDR1 SGHTA, CDR2 FQGNSA. The CDR3 has 13 residues. CDR3 in amino acids: CASSFRSSYEQYF. In DNA form, the CDR3 reads TGTGCCAGCAGCTTTAGGAGCTCCTACGAGCAGTACTTC. Looking up the rest from reference TRBV7-2 and TRBJ2-7 gives the full variable domain: GAGVSQSPSNKVTEKGKDVELRCDPISGHTALYWYRQSLGQGLEFLIYFQGNSAPDKSGLPSDRFSAERTGGSVSTLTIQRTQQEDSAVYLCASSFRSSYEQYFGPGTRLTVT.

The chain is built from TRBV5-1 and TRBJ2-5; 10 nucleotides agree with TRBD1. CDR1 and CDR2 (germline): SGHRS, YFSETQ. J gave up 5 bases and V 4 bases, and 5 bases lay outside the gene matches. The CDR3 runs to 14 residues. DNA of the CDR3: TGCGCCAGCAGCCCTCGGACAGGGGGGGAGACCCAGTACTTC. Encoded protein: CASSPRTGGETQYF.